This passage covers 7 T cell receptor beta chains from one sample sequenced in a study of type 1 and type 2 diabetes patients. Amplification started from genomic DNA. Multiplex PCR with 30 forward and 13 reverse primers amplified the TCR beta CDR3. TCRdb used MiXCR to reprocess the multiplex PCR reads, holding one entry per CDR3 protein. Of more than 250,000 distinct CDR3 sequences in the sample, over 45% were seen once. Sequencing was done on a sample of peripheral blood mononuclear cells (PBMCs). The origin of the receptors is a man aged 18 to 30 with type 2 diabetes.

Regarding this clonotype: A read error is possible here, since a much larger clone lies one base away. The V call is TRBV30, the J call TRBJ2-5; D perhaps matches TRBD2 (6 bases). The J call is uncertain, as TRBJ2-1 better fits the DNA end. The CDR3 totals 13 residues. Germline CDR1 and CDR2: GTSNPN and SVGIG (reference sequence). CDR3 amino acids: CAWSVGGVHEQFF. In nucleotides, the CDR3 is TGTGCCTGGAGTGTAGGAGGGGTTCACGAGCAGTTCTTC.

The V call is TRBV12-3 or TRBV12-4, the J call TRBJ2-1; the D is unclear. Trimming took 0 bases from V and 8 from J, leaving 8 bases between them. CDR3 length: 13 residues. The CDR3 sequence is CASSLAGMYEQFF. CDR3 DNA: TGTGCCAGCAGTTTAGCGGGTATGTATGAGCAGTTCTTC.

The table lists this clonotype with a few counts. This chain links TRBV29-1 with TRBJ2-7; D is unresolved. The ends were cut back, 1 base at V and 6 bases at J, with 10 bases in the middle. CDR1 SQVTM and CDR2 ANQGSEA come from the germline V gene. This CDR3 is 12 amino acids long. The CDR3 protein is CSVEGPLGEQYF. The CDR3 DNA sequence: TGCAGCGTTGAAGGGCCCTTGGGCGAGCAGTACTTC.

This clonotype was seen repeatedly, ten times or more. The rearrangement uses TRBV6-6 and TRBJ1-1; D gene unclear. V lost 2 bases and J 1 base, leaving 2 bases between the germline ends. The germline V gene encodes CDR1 MNHNY and CDR2 SVGAGI (reference sequence). The CDR3 length is 12 residues. The DNA of the CDR3 is TGTGCCAGCAGTTACGAGAACACTGAAGCTTTCTTT. This translates into CASSYENTEAFF.

This clonotype was picked up many times. The chain has TRBV30 and TRBJ2-2; D is ambiguous. V was shortened by 4 bases and J by 1 base, with 4 bases between the two germline ends. The CDR3 has 12 amino acids. Per germline, CDR1 GTSNPN and CDR2 SVGIG (reference sequence). The CDR3 region has the DNA TGTGCCTGGAATTGGAACACCGGGGAGCTGTTTTTT. As protein: CAWNWNTGELFF.

Worth noting for this clonotype: The junction departs from germline at one end; a sequencing error may be responsible. The gene calls are TRBV10-1 and TRBJ1-5; weak D call: TRBD1 (6 bases). Germline V gives CDR1 WNHNN, CDR2 SYGVQD (reference sequence). The CDR3 is 15 residues long. The chain's CDR3 is CATSDTDRPNQPQHF. CDR3 bases: TGTGCCACCAGTGACACTGACAGGCCCAATCAGCCCCAGCATTTT.

The V call is TRBV5-4, the J call TRBJ2-7; 11 nucleotides match TRBD1. From germline, CDR1 is SGHNT and CDR2 YYREEE (reference sequence). The CDR3 consists of 16 residues. With 4 bases clipped from V and 2 bases from J, the junction kept 8 bases outside the gene matches. The chain's CDR3 is CASSSPRDRGTYEQYF. The CDR3, as DNA: TGTGCCAGCAGCAGTCCGCGGGACAGGGGGACCTACGAGCAGTACTTC.